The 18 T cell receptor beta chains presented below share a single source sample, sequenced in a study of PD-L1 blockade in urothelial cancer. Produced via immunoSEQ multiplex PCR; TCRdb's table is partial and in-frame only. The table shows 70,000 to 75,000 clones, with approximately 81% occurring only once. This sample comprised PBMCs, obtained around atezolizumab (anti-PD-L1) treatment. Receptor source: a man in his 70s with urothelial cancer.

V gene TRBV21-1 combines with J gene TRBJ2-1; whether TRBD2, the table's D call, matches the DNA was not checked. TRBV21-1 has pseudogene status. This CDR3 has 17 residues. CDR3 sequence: CASSNPPLAGGRNEQFF. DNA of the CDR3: TGTGCCAGCAGCAACCCCCCTCTAGCGGGAGGGCGGAATGAGCAGTTCTTC.

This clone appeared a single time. The DNA for the CDR3 is TGTGCCAGCAGCTTAGATTGGGTCCGGGGGGCCTACGAGCAGTACTTC. Protein: CASSLDWVRGAYEQYF. The genes are TRBV7-6 and TRBJ2-7; 7 positions agree with TRBD2. The CDR3 is 16 amino acids. The V gene end was trimmed by 1 base and the J gene end by 2 bases; junction bases not matched to a gene: 8. The V gene's germline CDR1 is SGHVS and CDR2 FNYEAQ.

The DNA for the CDR3 is TGTGCCAGCAGTCCCTCCCCGGTCCGGGAGACCCAGTACTTC. Amino acid sequence: CASSPSPVRETQYF. This chain joins TRBV28 and TRBJ2-5; D unclear. Trimming pared 5 bases from V and 5 bases from J, leaving 15 bases between. The CDR3 extends over 14 amino acids. The germline CDR1 and CDR2 sequences are MDHEN and SYDVKM.

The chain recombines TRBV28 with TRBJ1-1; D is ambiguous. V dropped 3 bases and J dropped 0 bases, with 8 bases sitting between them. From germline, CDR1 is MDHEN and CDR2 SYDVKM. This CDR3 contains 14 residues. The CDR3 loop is CASSLALLNTEAFF. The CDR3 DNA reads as TGTGCCAGCAGTTTGGCCTTACTGAACACTGAAGCTTTCTTT.

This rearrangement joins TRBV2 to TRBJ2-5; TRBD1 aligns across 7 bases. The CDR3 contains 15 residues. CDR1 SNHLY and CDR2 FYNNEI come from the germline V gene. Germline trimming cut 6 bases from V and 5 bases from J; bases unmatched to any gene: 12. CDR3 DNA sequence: TGTGCCAGCAGCCCCGACAGGGTTGGTAGGGAGACCCAGTACTTC. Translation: CASSPDRVGRETQYF.

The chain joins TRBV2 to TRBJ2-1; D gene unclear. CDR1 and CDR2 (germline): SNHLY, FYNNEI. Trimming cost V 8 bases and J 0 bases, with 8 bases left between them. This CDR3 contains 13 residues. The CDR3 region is CASSSNSYNEQFF. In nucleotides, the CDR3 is TGTGCCAGCTCGAGCAACTCCTACAATGAGCAGTTCTTC. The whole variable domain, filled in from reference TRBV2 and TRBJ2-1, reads EPEVTQTPSHQVTQMGQEVILRCVPISNHLYFYWYRQILGQKVEFLVSFYNNEISEKSEIFDDQFSVERPDGSNFTLKIRSTKLEDSAMYFCASSSNSYNEQFFGPGTRLTVL.

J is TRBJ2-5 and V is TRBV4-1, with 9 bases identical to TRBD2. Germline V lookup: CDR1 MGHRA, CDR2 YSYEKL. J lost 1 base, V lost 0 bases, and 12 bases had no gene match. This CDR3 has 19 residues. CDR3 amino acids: CASSQDGGLLAGIQETQYF. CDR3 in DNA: TGCGCCAGCAGCCAAGATGGAGGGTTGCTAGCGGGGATCCAAGAGACCCAGTACTTC.

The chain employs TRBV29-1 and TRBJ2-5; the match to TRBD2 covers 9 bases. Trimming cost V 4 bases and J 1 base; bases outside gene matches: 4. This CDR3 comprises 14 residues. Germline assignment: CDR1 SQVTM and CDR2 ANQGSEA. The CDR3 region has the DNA TGCAGCGTTGTAGGGACTAGCATCCAAGAGACCCAGTACTTC. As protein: CSVVGTSIQETQYF.

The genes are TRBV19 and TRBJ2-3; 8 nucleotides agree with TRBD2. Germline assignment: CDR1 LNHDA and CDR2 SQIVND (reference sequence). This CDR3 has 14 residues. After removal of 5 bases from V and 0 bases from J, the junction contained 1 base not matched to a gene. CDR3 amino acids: CASSLAGSTDTQYF. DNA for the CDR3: TGTGCCAGTAGTTTAGCGGGGAGCACAGATACGCAGTATTTT.

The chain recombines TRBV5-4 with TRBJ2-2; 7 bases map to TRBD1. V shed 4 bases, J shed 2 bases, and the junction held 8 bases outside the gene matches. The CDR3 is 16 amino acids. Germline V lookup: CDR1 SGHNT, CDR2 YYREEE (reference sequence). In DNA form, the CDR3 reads TGTGCCAGCAGCCCAGGGACAGCACCTAACACCGGGGAGCTGTTTTTT. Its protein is CASSPGTAPNTGELFF.

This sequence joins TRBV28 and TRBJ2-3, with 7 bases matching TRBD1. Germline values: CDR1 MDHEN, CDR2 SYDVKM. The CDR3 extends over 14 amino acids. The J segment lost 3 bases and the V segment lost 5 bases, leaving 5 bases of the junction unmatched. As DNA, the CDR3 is TGTGCCAGCAGTCAACAACAGGGGACAGATACGCAGTATTTT. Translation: CASSQQQGTDTQYF. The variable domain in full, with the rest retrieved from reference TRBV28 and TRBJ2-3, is DVKVTQSSRYLVKRTGEKVFLECVQDMDHENMFWYRQDPGLGLRLIYFSYDVKMKEKGDIPEGYSVSREKKERFSLILESASTNQTSMYLCASSQQQGTDTQYFGPGTRLTVL.

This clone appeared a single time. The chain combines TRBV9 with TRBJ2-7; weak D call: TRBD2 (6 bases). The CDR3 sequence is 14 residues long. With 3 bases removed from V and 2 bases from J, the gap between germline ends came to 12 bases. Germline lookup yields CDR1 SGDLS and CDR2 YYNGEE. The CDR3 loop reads CASSEGTAPYEQYF. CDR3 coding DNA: TGTGCCAGCAGCGAGGGGACTGCCCCCTACGAGCAGTACTTC.

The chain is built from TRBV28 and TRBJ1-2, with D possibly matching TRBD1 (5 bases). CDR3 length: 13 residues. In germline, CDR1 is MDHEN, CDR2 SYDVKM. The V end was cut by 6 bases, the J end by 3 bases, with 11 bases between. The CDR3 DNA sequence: TGTGCCAGCAGGCGGGGGAGGGACTATGGCTACACCTTC. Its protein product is CASRRGRDYGYTF.

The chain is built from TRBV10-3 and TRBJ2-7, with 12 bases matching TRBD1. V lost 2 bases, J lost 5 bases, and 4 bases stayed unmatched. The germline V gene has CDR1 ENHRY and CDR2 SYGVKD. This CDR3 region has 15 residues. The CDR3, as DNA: TGTGCCATCAGTGAGCGGGGGACAGGGGGCAACGAGCAGTACTTC. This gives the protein CAISERGTGGNEQYF.

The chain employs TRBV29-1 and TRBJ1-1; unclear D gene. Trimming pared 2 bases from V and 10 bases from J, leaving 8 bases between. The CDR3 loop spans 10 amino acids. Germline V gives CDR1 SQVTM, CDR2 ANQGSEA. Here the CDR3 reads CSVERSVAFF. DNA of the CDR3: TGCAGCGTTGAACGTAGTGTAGCTTTCTTT.

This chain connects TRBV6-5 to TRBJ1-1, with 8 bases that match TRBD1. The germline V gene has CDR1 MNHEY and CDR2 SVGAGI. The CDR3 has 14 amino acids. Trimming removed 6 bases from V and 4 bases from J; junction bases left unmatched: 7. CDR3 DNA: TGTGCCAGCAGATTGGACAGGGTCGTCACTGAAGCTTTCTTT. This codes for CASRLDRVVTEAFF.

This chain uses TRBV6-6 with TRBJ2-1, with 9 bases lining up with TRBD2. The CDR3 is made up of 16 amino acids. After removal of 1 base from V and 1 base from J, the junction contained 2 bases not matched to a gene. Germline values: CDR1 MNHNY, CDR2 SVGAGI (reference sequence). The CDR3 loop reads CASSYLAGVSYNEQFF. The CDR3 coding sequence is TGTGCCAGCAGTTACTTAGCGGGAGTGTCCTACAATGAGCAGTTCTTC.

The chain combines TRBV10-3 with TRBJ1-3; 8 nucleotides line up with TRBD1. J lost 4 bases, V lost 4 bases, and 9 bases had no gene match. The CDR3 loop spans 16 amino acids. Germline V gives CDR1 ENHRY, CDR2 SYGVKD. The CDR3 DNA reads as TGTGCCATCAGTGGGTCCTCGACAGGGGACGGAAACACCATATATTTT. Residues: CAISGSSTGDGNTIYF.